The rows below give T cell receptor beta chains drawn from one sample of a study of monozygotic twins with inflammatory bowel disease. TCRdb reprocessed the 5' RACE reads and stores each CDR3 protein as one record, lacking DNA. Recorded for this sample: 200,000 to 250,000 distinct CDR3 sequences. Sequenced input: blood. Every receptor here comes from a human donor with ulcerative colitis or Crohn's disease, or a healthy co-twin of an affected twin (not recorded which). CDR3s include the opening cysteine and the closing phenylalanine or tryptophan.

j_call v_call cdr3_aa
TRBJ2-2 TRBV20-1 CSARALALTGELFF
TRBJ2-3 TRBV12-3/TRBV12-4 CASRRGTGAPTDTQYF
TRBJ1-1 TRBV5-1 CASSLVTGRNTEAFF
TRBJ2-7 TRBV6-2/TRBV6-3 CASTARRTLEQYF
TRBJ2-5 TRBV12-3/TRBV12-4 CASSHRHQETQYF
TRBJ2-6 TRBV4-1 CASSQSLAGGQAFSGANVLTF
TRBJ1-2 TRBV5-1 CASSLDMQDGYTF
TRBJ2-1 TRBV4-3 CASSQTSGRSYNEQFF
TRBJ2-2 TRBV5-1 CASSYGGDTGELFF
TRBJ2-7 TRBV3-1 CASSRLWDEQYF
TRBJ2-3 TRBV5-1 CASSPGLGTDTQYF
TRBJ1-1 TRBV7-9 CASSLEGLRDTEAFF
TRBJ1-2 TRBV29-1 CSVGGGPSYGYTF
TRBJ1-1 TRBV6-5 CASSRGVGTMNTEAFF
TRBJ2-2 TRBV6-5 CASNPGDGELFF
TRBJ2-3 TRBV12-3/TRBV12-4 CASSVLAGSTDTQYF
TRBJ2-7 TRBV5-4 CASSLSPGSEQYF
TRBJ1-1 TRBV6-1 CASQDQYRGTHTEAFF
TRBJ1-2 TRBV4-2 CASSQATGGLNYGYTF
TRBJ1-6 TRBV24-1 CATSDTGSNSPLHF
TRBJ2-1 TRBV19 CATSRGVSYNEQFF
TRBJ2-6 TRBV10-3 CATYDSSGANVLTF
TRBJ2-2 TRBV7-9 CASAQGTGELFF
TRBJ2-1 TRBV15 CATSRVAGGPYNEQFF
TRBJ2-7 TRBV4-3 CASSRQIAGDWHEQYF
TRBJ1-6 TRBV18 CASSPTLRGEGSPLHF
TRBJ2-1 TRBV20-1 CSAPIAGGRYNEQFF
TRBJ2-1 TRBV5-1 CASGDREGSEQFF
TRBJ1-4 TRBV29-1 CSVQGVEANEKLFF
TRBJ2-6 TRBV20-1 CSARDDLSGANVLTF
TRBJ2-7 TRBV20-1 CSARDQRESPYEQYF
TRBJ2-7 TRBV4-1 CASSQSGTGGYEQYF
TRBJ2-7 TRBV5-1 CASSSNPSQSYEQYF